A selection of T cell receptor beta chains follows, all from one sample in a study of blood T cell repertoires in COVID-19. Using immunoSEQ multiplex PCR, the repertoire was profiled, and TCRdb retains in-frame clones only, with some absent. The repertoire has some 31,000 clones, under 80% of them found once; the top ten carry 6% to 8%. The sample consisted of peripheral blood. The receptors originated from a woman in her 70s with active or convalescent COVID-19. The CDR3 runs from the conserved cysteine through the conserved F or W. The order of the fields is CDR3 protein, CDR3 DNA, J gene, clone size, D gene, V gene. A D gene is named only where the DNA matches it firmly. Clone size is stated in some rows and not others, as once, few, many or a class when expanded.

CDR3aa: CASRTTRDRVGETQYF
CDR3nt: TGTGCCAGCAGAACAACTCGGGACAGGGTAGGAGAGACCCAGTACTTC
j_gene: TRBJ2-5
abundance: medium-sized
d_gene: NA
v_gene: TRBV12-1

CDR3aa: CASSQRWSGHYNEQFF
CDR3nt: TGTGCCAGCAGCCAAAGATGGTCGGGACACTACAATGAGCAGTTCTTC
j_gene: TRBJ2-1
abundance: few
d_gene: NA
v_gene: TRBV14

CDR3aa: CAISATTNPSGGRSYNEQFF
CDR3nt: TGTGCCATCAGTGCCACCACTAATCCTAGCGGGGGGCGCTCCTACAATGAGCAGTTCTTC
j_gene: TRBJ2-1
abundance: NA
d_gene: TRBD2
v_gene: TRBV10-3

CDR3aa: CASSQGTGSITGNTIYF
CDR3nt: TGCGCCAGCAGCCAAGGTACAGGGTCTATCACTGGAAACACCATATATTTT
j_gene: TRBJ1-3
abundance: NA
d_gene: NA
v_gene: TRBV4-3

CDR3aa: CASSLGQASYQETQYF
CDR3nt: TGTGCCAGCAGCTTAGGCCAGGCATCGTACCAAGAGACCCAGTACTTC
j_gene: TRBJ2-5
abundance: NA
d_gene: NA
v_gene: TRBV7-9

CDR3aa: CAWKGSRGSSRYTF
CDR3nt: TGTGCCTGGAAAGGTAGTCGAGGCAGTAGCCGCTACACCTTC
j_gene: TRBJ1-2
abundance: NA
d_gene: NA
v_gene: TRBV30

CDR3aa: CASSNDRGLYNEQFF
CDR3nt: TGTGCCAGCAGCAACGACAGGGGGTTATACAATGAGCAGTTCTTC
j_gene: TRBJ2-1
abundance: once
d_gene: TRBD1
v_gene: TRBV7-2

CDR3aa: CASRQGQGSGNTIYF
CDR3nt: TGTGCCAGCCGGCAGGGACAGGGCTCTGGAAACACCATATATTTT
j_gene: TRBJ1-3
abundance: NA
d_gene: TRBD1
v_gene: TRBV27

CDR3aa: CAISAGLVPGELFF
CDR3nt: TGTGCCATCAGTGCCGGACTAGTTCCCGGGGAGCTGTTTTTT
j_gene: TRBJ2-2
abundance: NA
d_gene: TRBD2
v_gene: TRBV10-3

CDR3aa: CASSRTGVDEKLFF
CDR3nt: TGTGCCAGTAGCAGGACAGGGGTAGATGAAAAACTGTTTTTT
j_gene: TRBJ1-4
abundance: NA
d_gene: TRBD1
v_gene: TRBV19

CDR3aa: CASSLRDSTGELFF
CDR3nt: TGTGCCAGTAGTCTCAGGGATAGCACCGGGGAGCTGTTTTTT
j_gene: TRBJ2-2
abundance: NA
d_gene: NA
v_gene: TRBV19

CDR3aa: CASSRGLYSYEQYF
CDR3nt: TGTGCCAGTAGTCGGGGACTTTACTCCTACGAGCAGTACTTC
j_gene: TRBJ2-7
abundance: NA
d_gene: NA
v_gene: TRBV19

CDR3aa: CASRGSGRADTQYF
CDR3nt: TGTGCCAGCAGGGGTAGCGGGAGGGCGGATACGCAGTATTTT
j_gene: TRBJ2-3
abundance: NA
d_gene: TRBD2
v_gene: TRBV6-5

CDR3aa: CASSRRQARNEKLFF
CDR3nt: TGTGCCAGCAGCCGACGGCAGGCTCGAAATGAAAAACTGTTTTTT
j_gene: TRBJ1-4
abundance: NA
d_gene: NA
v_gene: TRBV11-2

CDR3aa: CASSPTGLATSDTQYF
CDR3nt: TGTGCCAGCAGTCCGACGGGACTAGCGACATCAGATACGCAGTATTTT
j_gene: TRBJ2-3
abundance: NA
d_gene: TRBD2
v_gene: TRBV27

CDR3aa: CASSLEGQSYEQYF
CDR3nt: TGCGCCAGCAGCTTGGAGGGACAGTCCTACGAGCAGTACTTC
j_gene: TRBJ2-7
abundance: NA
d_gene: TRBD1
v_gene: TRBV5-1

CDR3aa: CATSDRRKSSGNTIYF
CDR3nt: TGTGCCACCTCGGACAGGAGGAAGAGCTCTGGAAACACCATATATTTT
j_gene: TRBJ1-3
abundance: NA
d_gene: TRBD1
v_gene: TRBV7-2

CDR3aa: CASSLGGGNTEAFF
CDR3nt: TGTGCCAGCAGTTTAGGGGGTGGGAACACTGAAGCTTTCTTT
j_gene: TRBJ1-1
abundance: NA
d_gene: NA
v_gene: TRBV6-5

CDR3aa: CASSMGQSTDTQYF
CDR3nt: TGTGCCAGCAGCATGGGACAAAGCACAGATACGCAGTATTTT
j_gene: TRBJ2-3
abundance: NA
d_gene: NA
v_gene: TRBV28

CDR3aa: CASHKPAGPSYEQYF
CDR3nt: TGCGCCAGCCACAAACCAGCGGGCCCTTCCTACGAGCAGTACTTC
j_gene: TRBJ2-7
abundance: NA
d_gene: NA
v_gene: TRBV5-1

CDR3aa: CASSDKGLGNQPQHF
CDR3nt: TGTGCCAGCAGTGACAAGGGGCTGGGCAATCAGCCCCAGCATTTT
j_gene: TRBJ1-5
abundance: NA
d_gene: NA
v_gene: TRBV2

CDR3aa: CASRRNRESSYEQYF
CDR3nt: TGCGCCAGCAGGAGGAATAGAGAGAGCTCCTACGAGCAGTACTTC
j_gene: TRBJ2-7
abundance: NA
d_gene: NA
v_gene: TRBV5-1

CDR3aa: CASSYRWESHEQYF
CDR3nt: TGTGCCAGCAGTTATAGGTGGGAGTCCCACGAGCAGTACTTC
j_gene: TRBJ2-7
abundance: NA
d_gene: NA
v_gene: TRBV6-2/TRBV6-3

CDR3aa: CASSGLAGVTDTQYF
CDR3nt: TGTGCCAGCAGTGGACTAGCGGGGGTAACAGATACGCAGTATTTT
j_gene: TRBJ2-3
abundance: NA
d_gene: TRBD2
v_gene: TRBV9

CDR3aa: CASNLGLAAGELFF
CDR3nt: TGTGCCAGCAACTTGGGACTAGCGGCCGGGGAGCTGTTTTTT
j_gene: TRBJ2-2
abundance: NA
d_gene: TRBD2
v_gene: TRBV11-2

CDR3aa: CASSADRGYGYTF
CDR3nt: TGTGCCAGCAGCGCCGACAGGGGCTATGGCTACACCTTC
j_gene: TRBJ1-2
abundance: NA
d_gene: TRBD1
v_gene: TRBV5-4

CDR3aa: CAISASGGYNEQFF
CDR3nt: TGTGCCATCAGCGCTAGCGGGGGGTACAATGAGCAGTTCTTC
j_gene: TRBJ2-1
abundance: NA
d_gene: TRBD2
v_gene: TRBV10-3